Each of the 4 T cell receptor beta chains below was sequenced from the same sample in a study of blood T cell repertoires in COVID-19. Clones were read by immunoSEQ multiplex PCR, and TCRdb kept only the in-frame ones, dropping some. The sample contains under 400,000 clones, around nine tenths of which appear only once. The sequenced sample consisted of PBMCs or T cells enriched from blood (not recorded which). The receptors derive from a woman in her 30s who had been exposed to COVID-19.

This chain links TRBV5-1 with TRBJ2-5, with 7 bases lining up with TRBD2. The CDR3 consists of 13 residues. V trimming: 5 bases; J trimming: 7 bases; junction bases outside the gene matches: 8. Germline CDR1 SGHRS, CDR2 YFSETQ. The CDR3 protein is CASSDVREMTQYF. DNA of the CDR3: TGCGCCAGCAGTGATGTGCGGGAGATGACCCAGTACTTC.

The rearrangement joins TRBV18 to TRBJ1-2; possible D gene TRBD1, 5 bases. Per germline, CDR1 KGHSH and CDR2 LQKENI. V was trimmed by 3 bases and J by 1 base, leaving 6 bases between them. This CDR3 is 13 amino acids long. CDR3 sequence: CASSPTVNYGYTF. CDR3 in DNA: TGTGCCAGCTCACCGACAGTTAACTATGGCTACACCTTC.

The gene calls are TRBV28 and TRBJ2-7, with a weak D call TRBD1 (6 bases). V lost 5 bases and J lost 2, with 13 bases in between. This CDR3 spans 14 amino acids. CDR1 and CDR2 from the germline V gene are MDHEN and SYDVKM. The CDR3, as DNA: TGTGCCAGCAGTCCCTGGACAGTCCCCTACGAGCAGTACTTC. Translating gives CASSPWTVPYEQYF.

The V and J genes are TRBV7-9 and TRBJ1-2, with 10 bases identical to TRBD1. V lost 6 bases and J lost 5; bases outside the gene matches: 12. Germline V CDR1 and CDR2: SEHNR, FQNEAQ (reference sequence). This CDR3 region has 16 residues. The CDR3 region has the DNA TGTGCCAGCAGGAGCCCCGACAGGGGGCGAGGGTATGGCTACACCTTC. Its translation is CASRSPDRGRGYGYTF. Full variable domain (remainder filled in from reference TRBV7-9 and TRBJ1-2): DTGVSQNPRHKITKRGQNVTFRCDPISEHNRLYWYRQTLGQGPEFLTYFQNEAQLEKSRLLSDRFSAERPKGSFSTLEIQRTEQGDSAMYLCASRSPDRGRGYGYTFGSGTRLTVV.